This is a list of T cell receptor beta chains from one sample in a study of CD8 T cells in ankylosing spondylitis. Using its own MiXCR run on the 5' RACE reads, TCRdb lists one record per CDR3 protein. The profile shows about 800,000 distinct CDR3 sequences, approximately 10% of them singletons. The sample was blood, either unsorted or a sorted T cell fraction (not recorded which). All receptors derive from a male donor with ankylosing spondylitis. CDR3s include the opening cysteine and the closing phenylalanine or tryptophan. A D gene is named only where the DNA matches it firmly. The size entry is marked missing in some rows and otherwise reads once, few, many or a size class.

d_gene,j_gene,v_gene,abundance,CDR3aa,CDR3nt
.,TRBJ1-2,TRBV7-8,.,CASSLVEKGNYGYTF,TGTGCCAGCAGCTTAGTCGAAAAGGGGAACTATGGCTACACCTTC
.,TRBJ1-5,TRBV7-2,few,CASSLKPGQVQPQHF,TGTGCCAGCAGCTTAAAACCGGGACAAGTTCAGCCCCAGCATTTT
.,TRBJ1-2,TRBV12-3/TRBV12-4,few,CASTVSGGFGYTF,TGTGCCAGCACCGTATCGGGGGGCTTTGGCTACACCTTC
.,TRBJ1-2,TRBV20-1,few,CSARGGLEGYTF,TGCAGTGCTAGAGGGGGTCTTGAGGGCTACACCTTC
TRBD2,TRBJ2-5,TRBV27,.,CASKRAGGLLETQYF,TGTGCCAGCAAAAGGGCGGGGGGCCTTCTGGAGACCCAGTACTTC
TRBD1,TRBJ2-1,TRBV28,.,CASSSATGGWKQFF,TGTGCCAGCAGTTCCGCCACAGGGGGCTGGAAGCAGTTCTTC
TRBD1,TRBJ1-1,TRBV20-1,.,CSAHPSGQGYTEAFF,TGCAGTGCTCATCCCTCCGGACAGGGTTACACTGAAGCTTTCTTT
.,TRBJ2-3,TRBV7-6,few,CASSRDTTDTQYF,TGTGCCAGCAGCCGGGACACCACAGATACGCAGTATTTT
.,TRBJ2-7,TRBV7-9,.,CASSWTFYEQYF,TGTGCCAGCAGTTGGACTTTTTACGAGCAGTACTTC
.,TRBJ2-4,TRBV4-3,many,CASSQEGYGNKNIQYF,TGCGCCAGCAGCCAAGAGGGGTATGGGAACAAAAACATTCAGTACTTC
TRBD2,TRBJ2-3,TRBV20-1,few,CSALGLAFTDTQYF,TGCAGTGCTTTGGGACTAGCCTTCACAGATACGCAGTATTTT
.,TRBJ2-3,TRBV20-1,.,CSALQVPSSTDTQYF,TGCAGTGCATTGCAAGTCCCCTCTTCCACAGATACGCAGTATTTT
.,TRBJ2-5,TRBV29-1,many,CSVTRDPTQYF,TGCAGCGTTACCCGCGACCCGACCCAGTACTTC
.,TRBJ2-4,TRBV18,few,CASSPRTVAKNIQYF,TGTGCCAGCTCACCCCGGACAGTGGCCAAAAACATTCAGTACTTC
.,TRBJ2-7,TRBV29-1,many,CSVGQGPSYEQYF,TGCAGCGTTGGTCAGGGACCGAGCTACGAGCAGTACTTC
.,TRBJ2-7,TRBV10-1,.,CASLRGYEQYF,TGCGCCAGCCTCCGAGGATACGAGCAGTACTTC